Detailed here is one T cell receptor beta chain. Its target is unknown. The sample's time point: week 47, end of study. Every single dose of the vaccine, 300 ug of mutant IDH1 20-mer peptide, came with topical imiquimod. Vaccinations, eight in total, occurred in weeks 1, 3, 5, 7, 11, 15, 19, 23. The data derive from a study of a mutant IDH1 vaccine in newly diagnosed glioma. General study findings and limits: Of the patients, 93.3% had vaccine-induced immune responses.

TCRdb's copy holds only in-frame clones and misses some; the assay was immunoSEQ multiplex PCR. The sample consists of almost 95,000 clones, around nine tenths of them appearing once. CDR1 is SGDLS and CDR2 is YYNGEE in the germline V gene. The CDR3 is 16 residues long. The ends were cut back, 2 bases at V and 3 bases at J, with 14 bases in the middle. The sequence was obtained from a woman aged 50 to 65 with glioma. The chain carries TRBV9 and TRBJ2-2; the D gene is possibly TRBD2 (6 bases). The sequenced sample was PBMCs, obtained from a glioma patient whose treatment included an IDH1 peptide vaccine. The CDR3 reads CASSVSYSGDTGELFF. CDR3 sequence (DNA): TGTGCCAGCAGCGTCTCCTACTCGGGGGACACCGGGGAGCTGTTTTTT. The complete variable domain, with remaining parts taken from reference TRBV9 and TRBJ2-2, reads DSGVTQTPKHLITATGQRVTLRCSPRSGDLSVYWYQQSLDQGLQFLIQYYNGEERAKGNILERFSAQQFPDLHSELNLSSLELGDSALYFCASSVSYSGDTGELFFGEGSRLTVL.